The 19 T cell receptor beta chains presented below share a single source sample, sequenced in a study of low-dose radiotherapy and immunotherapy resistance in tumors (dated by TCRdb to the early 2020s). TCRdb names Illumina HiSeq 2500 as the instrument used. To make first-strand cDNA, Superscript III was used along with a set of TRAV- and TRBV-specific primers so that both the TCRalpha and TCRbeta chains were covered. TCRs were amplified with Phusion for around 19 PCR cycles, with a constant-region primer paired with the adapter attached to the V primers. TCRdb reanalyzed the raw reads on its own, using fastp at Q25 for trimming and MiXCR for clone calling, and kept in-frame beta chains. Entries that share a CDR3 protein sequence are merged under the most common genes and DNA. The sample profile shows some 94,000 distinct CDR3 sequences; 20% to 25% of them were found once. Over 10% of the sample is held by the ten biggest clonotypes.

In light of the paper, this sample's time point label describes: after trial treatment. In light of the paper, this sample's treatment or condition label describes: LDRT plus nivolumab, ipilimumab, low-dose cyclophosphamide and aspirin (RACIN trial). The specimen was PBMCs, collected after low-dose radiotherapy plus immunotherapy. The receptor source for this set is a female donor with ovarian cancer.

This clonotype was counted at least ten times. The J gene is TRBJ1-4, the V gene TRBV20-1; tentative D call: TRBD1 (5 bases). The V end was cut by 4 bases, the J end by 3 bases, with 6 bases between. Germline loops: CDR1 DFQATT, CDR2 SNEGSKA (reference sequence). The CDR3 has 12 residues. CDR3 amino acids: CSAKGPNEKLFF. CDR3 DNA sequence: TGCAGTGCTAAGGGACCTAATGAAAAACTGTTTTTT.

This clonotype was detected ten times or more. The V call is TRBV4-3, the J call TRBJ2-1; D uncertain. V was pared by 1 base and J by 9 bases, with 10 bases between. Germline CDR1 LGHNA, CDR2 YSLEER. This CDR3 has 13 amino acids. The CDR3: CASSQVAVGEQFF. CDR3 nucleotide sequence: TGCGCCAGCAGCCAAGTCGCAGTTGGTGAGCAGTTCTTC.

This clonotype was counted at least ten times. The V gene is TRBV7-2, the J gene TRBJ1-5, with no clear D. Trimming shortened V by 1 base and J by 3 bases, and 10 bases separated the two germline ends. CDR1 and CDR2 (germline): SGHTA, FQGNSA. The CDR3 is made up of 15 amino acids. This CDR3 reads CASSLERVPNQPQHF. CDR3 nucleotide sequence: TGTGCCAGCAGCTTAGAAAGGGTTCCCAATCAGCCCCAGCATTTT.

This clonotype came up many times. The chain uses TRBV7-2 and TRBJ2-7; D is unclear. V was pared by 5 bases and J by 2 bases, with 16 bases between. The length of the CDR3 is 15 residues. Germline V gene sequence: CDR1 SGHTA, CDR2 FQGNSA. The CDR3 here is CASSPDGGLTYEQYF. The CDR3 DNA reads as TGTGCCAGCAGCCCCGACGGTGGCCTAACCTACGAGCAGTACTTC.

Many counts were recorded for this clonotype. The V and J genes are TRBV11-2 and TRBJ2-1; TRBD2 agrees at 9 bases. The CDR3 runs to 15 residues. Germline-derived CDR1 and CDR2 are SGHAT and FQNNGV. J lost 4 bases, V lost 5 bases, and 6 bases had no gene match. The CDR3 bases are TGTGCCAGCAGCCTTAGCGGGGGCAGGTACAATGAGCAGTTCTTC. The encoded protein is CASSLSGGRYNEQFF.

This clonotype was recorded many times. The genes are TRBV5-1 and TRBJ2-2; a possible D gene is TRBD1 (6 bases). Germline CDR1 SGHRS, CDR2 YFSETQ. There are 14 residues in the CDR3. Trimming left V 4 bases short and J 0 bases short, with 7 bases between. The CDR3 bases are TGCGCCAGCAGCAGGGACACGAACACCGGGGAGCTGTTTTTT. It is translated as CASSRDTNTGELFF.

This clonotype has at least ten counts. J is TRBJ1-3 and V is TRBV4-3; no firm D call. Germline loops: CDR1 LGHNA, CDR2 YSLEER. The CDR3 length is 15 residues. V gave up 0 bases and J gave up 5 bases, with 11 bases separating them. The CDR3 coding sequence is TGCGCCAGCAGCCAAGATGTCGGCAACAGAAACACCATATATTTT. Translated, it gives CASSQDVGNRNTIYF.

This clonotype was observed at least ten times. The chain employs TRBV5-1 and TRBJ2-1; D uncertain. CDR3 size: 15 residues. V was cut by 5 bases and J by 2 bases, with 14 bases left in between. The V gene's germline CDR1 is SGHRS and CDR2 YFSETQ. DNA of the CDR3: TGCGCCAGCAGGCCGTCATTGGGCACCTACAATGAGCAGTTCTTC. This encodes CASRPSLGTYNEQFF.

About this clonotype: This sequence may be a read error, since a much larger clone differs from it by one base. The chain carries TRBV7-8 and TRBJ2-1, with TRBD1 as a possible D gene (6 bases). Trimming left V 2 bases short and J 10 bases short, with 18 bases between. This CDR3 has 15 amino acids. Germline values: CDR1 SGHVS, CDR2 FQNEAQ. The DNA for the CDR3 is TGTGCCAGCAGCTTACAAATCGGACAGACCTACGAGCAGTTCTTC. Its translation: CASSLQIGQTYEQFF.

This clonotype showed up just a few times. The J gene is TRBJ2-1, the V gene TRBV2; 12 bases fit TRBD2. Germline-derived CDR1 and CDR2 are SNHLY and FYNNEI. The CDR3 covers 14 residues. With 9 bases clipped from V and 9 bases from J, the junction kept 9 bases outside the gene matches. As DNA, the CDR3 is TGTGCCAGGGGCCCTAGCGGGGGGGGTAGTGAGCAGTTCTTC. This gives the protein CARGPSGGGSEQFF.

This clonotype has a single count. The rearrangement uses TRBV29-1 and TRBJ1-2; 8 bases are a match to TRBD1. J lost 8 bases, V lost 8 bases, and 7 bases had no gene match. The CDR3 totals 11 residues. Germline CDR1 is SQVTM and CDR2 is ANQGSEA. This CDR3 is CSFRTGHGYTF. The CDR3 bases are TGCAGCTTCCGGACAGGGCACGGCTACACCTTC.

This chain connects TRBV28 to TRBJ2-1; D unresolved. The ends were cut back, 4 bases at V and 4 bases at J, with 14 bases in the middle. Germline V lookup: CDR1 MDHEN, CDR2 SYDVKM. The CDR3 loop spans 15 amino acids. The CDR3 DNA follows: TGTGCCAGCAGTTCTCCCCGGACCCCTTACAATGAGCAGTTCTTC. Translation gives CASSSPRTPYNEQFF. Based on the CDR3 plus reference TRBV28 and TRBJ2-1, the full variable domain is DVKVTQSSRYLVKRTGEKVFLECVQDMDHENMFWYRQDPGLGLRLIYFSYDVKMKEKGDIPEGYSVSREKKERFSLILESASTNQTSMYLCASSSPRTPYNEQFFGPGTRLTVL.

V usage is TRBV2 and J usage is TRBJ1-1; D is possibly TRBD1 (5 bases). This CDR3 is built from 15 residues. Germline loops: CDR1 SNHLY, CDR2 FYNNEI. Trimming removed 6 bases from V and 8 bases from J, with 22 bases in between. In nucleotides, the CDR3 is TGTGCCAGCAGGCCCCAGACAGTCCGCGGGGGAGAAGCTTTCTTT. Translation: CASRPQTVRGGEAFF.

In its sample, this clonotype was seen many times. The CDR3 protein is CASSLVREVYNEQFF. CDR3 coding DNA: TGTGCCAGCTCTCTCGTTCGGGAGGTCTACAATGAGCAGTTCTTC. The chain has TRBV18 and TRBJ2-1, with 7 bases aligning to TRBD2. CDR1 and CDR2 from the germline V gene are KGHSH and LQKENI. The CDR3 runs 15 residues. Trimming cost V 6 bases and J 3 bases; bases outside gene matches: 8.

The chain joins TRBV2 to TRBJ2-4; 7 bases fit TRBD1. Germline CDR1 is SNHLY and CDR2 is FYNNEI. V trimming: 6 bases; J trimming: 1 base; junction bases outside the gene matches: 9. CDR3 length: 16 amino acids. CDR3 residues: CASSNQGGLAKNIQYF. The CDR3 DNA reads TGTGCCAGCAGCAACCAAGGGGGCCTGGCCAAAAACATTCAGTACTTC.

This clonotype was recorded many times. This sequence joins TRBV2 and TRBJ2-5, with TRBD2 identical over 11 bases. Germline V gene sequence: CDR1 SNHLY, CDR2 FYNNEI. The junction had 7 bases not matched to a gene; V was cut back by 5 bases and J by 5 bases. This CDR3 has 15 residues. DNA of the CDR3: TGTGCCAGCAGTCTAACTAGCGGGAGCATGGAGACCCAGTACTTC. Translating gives CASSLTSGSMETQYF.

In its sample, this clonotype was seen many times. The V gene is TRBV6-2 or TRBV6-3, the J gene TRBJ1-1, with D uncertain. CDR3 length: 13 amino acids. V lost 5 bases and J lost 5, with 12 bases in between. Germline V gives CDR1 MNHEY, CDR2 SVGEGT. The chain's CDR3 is CASSESSGTEAFF. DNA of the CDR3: TGTGCCAGCAGTGAATCAAGTGGGACTGAAGCTTTCTTT.

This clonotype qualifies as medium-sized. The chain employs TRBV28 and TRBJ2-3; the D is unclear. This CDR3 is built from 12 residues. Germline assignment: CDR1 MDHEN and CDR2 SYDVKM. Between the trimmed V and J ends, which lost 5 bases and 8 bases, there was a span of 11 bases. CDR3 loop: CASSAPPGTQYF. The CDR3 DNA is TGTGCCAGCAGTGCCCCCCCGGGTACGCAGTATTTT.

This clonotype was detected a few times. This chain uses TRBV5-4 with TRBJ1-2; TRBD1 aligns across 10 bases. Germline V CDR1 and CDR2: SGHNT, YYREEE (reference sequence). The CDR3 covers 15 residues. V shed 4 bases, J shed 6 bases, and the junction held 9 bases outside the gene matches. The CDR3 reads CASSPILGQGDGYTF. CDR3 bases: TGTGCCAGCAGCCCTATACTAGGACAGGGGGATGGCTACACCTTC.